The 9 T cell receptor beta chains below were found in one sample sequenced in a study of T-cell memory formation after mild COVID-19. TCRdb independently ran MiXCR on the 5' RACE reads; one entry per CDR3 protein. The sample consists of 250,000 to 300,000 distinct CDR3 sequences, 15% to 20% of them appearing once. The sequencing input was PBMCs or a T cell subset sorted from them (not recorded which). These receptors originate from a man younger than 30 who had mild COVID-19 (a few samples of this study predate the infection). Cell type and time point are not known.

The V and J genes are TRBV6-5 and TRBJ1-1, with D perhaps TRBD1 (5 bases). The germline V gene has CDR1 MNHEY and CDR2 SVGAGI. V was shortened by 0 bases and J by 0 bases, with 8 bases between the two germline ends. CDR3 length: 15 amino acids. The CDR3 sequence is CASSYSRQLNTEAFF. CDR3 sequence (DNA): TGTGCCAGCAGTTACTCGAGACAGCTGAACACTGAAGCTTTCTTT.

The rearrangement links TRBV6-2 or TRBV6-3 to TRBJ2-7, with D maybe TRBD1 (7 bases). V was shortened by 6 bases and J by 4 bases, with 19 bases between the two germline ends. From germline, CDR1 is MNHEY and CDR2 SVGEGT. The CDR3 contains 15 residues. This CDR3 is CASSYLAGTAYEQYV. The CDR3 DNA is TGTGCCAGCAGCTATCTTGCGGGGACAGCTTACGAGCAGTACGTC.

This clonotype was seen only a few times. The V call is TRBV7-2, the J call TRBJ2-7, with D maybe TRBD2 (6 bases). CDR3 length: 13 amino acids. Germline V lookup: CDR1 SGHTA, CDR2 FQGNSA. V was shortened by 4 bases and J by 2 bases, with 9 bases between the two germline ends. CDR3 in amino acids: CASSSRRAYEQYF. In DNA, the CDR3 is TGTGCCAGCAGCTCCCGGAGGGCCTACGAGCAGTACTTC.

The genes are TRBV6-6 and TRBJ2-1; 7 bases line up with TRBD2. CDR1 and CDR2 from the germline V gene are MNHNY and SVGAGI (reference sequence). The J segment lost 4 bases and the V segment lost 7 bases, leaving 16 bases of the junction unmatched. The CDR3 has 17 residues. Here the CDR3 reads CASKIRPVAGSYNEQFF. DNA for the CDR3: TGTGCCAGCAAAATCCGGCCGGTAGCGGGTTCATACAATGAGCAGTTCTTC.

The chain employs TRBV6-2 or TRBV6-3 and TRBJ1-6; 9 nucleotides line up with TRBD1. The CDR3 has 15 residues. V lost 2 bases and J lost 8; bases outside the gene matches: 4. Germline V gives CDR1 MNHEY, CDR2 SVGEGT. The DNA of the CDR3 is TGTGCCAGCAGTTACACCCGACAGGGGGATTCACCCCTCCACTTT. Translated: CASSYTRQGDSPLHF.

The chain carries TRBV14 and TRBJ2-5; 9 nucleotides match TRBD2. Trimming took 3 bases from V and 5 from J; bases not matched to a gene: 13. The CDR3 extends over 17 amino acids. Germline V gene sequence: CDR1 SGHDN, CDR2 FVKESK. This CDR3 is CASSQIPGLAERETQYF. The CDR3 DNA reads TGTGCCAGCAGCCAGATACCGGGACTAGCCGAGAGGGAGACCCAGTACTTC.

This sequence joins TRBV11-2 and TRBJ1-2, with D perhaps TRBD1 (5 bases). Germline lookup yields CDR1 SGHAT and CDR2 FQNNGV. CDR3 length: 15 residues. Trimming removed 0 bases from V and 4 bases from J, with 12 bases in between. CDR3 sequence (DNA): TGTGCCAGCAGCTTAGATCCCGCAGGGATCTATGGCTACACCTTC. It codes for CASSLDPAGIYGYTF.

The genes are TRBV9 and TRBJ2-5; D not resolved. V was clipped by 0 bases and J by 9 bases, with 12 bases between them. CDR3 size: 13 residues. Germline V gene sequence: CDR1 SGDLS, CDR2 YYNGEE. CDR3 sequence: CASSVGDTPAQYF. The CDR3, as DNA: TGTGCCAGCAGCGTAGGCGATACCCCGGCCCAGTACTTC.

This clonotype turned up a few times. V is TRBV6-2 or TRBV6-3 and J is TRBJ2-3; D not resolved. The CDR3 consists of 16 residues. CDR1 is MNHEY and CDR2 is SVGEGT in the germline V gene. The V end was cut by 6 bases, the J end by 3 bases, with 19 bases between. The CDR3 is CASRETGSRLTDTQYF. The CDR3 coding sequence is TGTGCCAGCAGAGAAACCGGGTCCCGCTTAACAGATACGCAGTATTTT.